What follows is one T cell receptor beta chain and its context. No antigen is known for it. Base qualities are missing; no much larger clone stands one base away. From cysteine to phenylalanine, the CDR3 is 13 amino acids long. The CDR3 DNA has 39 bases and is translated from base 1. Reading the germline V gene gives CDR1 MNHEY and CDR2 SVGAGI. Trimming takes 7 bases off V and 6 bases off J; junction bases not matched to a gene: 6. The data are from a study of blood T cell repertoires in COVID-19 (dated by TCRdb to the early 2020s). About the investigation overall: Collaborator samples came from the United States, Italy and Spain and covered acute and convalescent phases of COVID-19. The repertoires were made available in a free public database intended to serve as a resource for research on the immune response to SARS-CoV-2. Nearly every sample came with metadata listing a de-identified subject ID, COVID-19 status, age in years and sex. The material from the prospective study consisted of cDNA or gDNA derived from T cells, B-cell-depleted T cells, or PBMCs. Subjects who had been exposed to COVID-19, were actively infected with it, or had recovered from it provided the deeply sampled blood TCRbeta repertoires that made up the dataset. The samples were drawn from the first 160 participants of the ongoing ImmuneRACE study and from 1,200 or so subjects provided by 6 global collaborators. Where available, HLA class I and class II types were obtained from metadata supplied by the sample provider rather than from assay-based typing.

TCRbeta CDR3 regions were amplified from genomic DNA by means of the immunoSEQ Assay, a bias-controlled multiplex PCR. The paper's processing steps were these. Within the assay, amplification of reference gene primers was used to estimate how many nucleated cells each sample contained. To quantify the absolute abundance of each unique TCRbeta CDR3 rearrangement, sequence reads were collapsed and filtered. Productive Simpson clonality was computed per sample as the square root of Simpson's diversity index over productive rearrangements. Not all clones reach the TCRdb copy of this immuneACCESS table, which keeps in-frame sequences only. Checked studies attribute under half of the gap to unresolved V genes and leave the rest unexplained. V, J and clone size are taken as reported in that table, and D and trimming were inferred from the DNA itself. The sample table records under 150,000 clones; around 86% of these occur just once. The biggest ten clones account for 15% to 20% of the sample.

Overall results and qualifications from the work: How much clinical and demographic metadata was included differed by source and by participant, and the metadata was provided uncurated.

Samples from volunteer blood donors who had recovered from COVID-19 were contributed by a second Seattle source. Each collaborating institution followed its own protocols to collect whole blood in K2EDTA tubes. For TCRbeta analysis, collaborator samples were shipped as frozen whole blood, as isolated PBMCs, or as DNA extracted from either sample type. Sequenced input: peripheral blood. The receptor's source is a woman aged 45-65 years who had recovered from COVID-19. The rearrangement joined TRBV6-5 to TRBJ2-7, with 10 central nucleotides matching TRBD2. The CDR3 in this case is CASTSGRAREQYF. The DNA reads as follows: TGTGCCAGCACTAGCGGGAGAGCCCGCGAGCAGTACTTC.